This TCR beta chain was documented in a study of T-cell memory formation after mild COVID-19. TCRdb processed the 5' RACE reads anew with MiXCR; each CDR3 protein has one entry. The sample holds under 300,000 distinct CDR3 sequences, approximately 9% seen once. The table lists this clonotype with many counts. The germline V gene encodes CDR1 SGHTA and CDR2 FQGNSA. Between the trimmed V and J ends, which lost 5 bases and 2 bases, there was a span of 9 bases. This CDR3 is built from 13 residues. Sequenced material: PBMCs or a T cell subset sorted from them (not recorded which). This chain joins TRBV7-2 and TRBJ1-2; D call uncertain. This receptor was identified in a young man who had mild COVID-19 (a few samples of this study predate the infection). Cell type and time point are not known. The CDR3 loop reads CASSLPTNYGYTF. The CDR3 coding sequence is TGTGCCAGCAGCCTTCCAACGAACTATGGCTACACCTTC.